This T cell receptor beta chain was documented in a study of PD-1 blockade in classical Hodgkin lymphoma. The CDR3 spans 13 residues. CDR1 is MNHEY, CDR2 SVGAGI, per germline. The germline V and J ends were trimmed by 3 bases and 1 base, with 6 bases remaining between them. Time point reported: newly diagnosed, previously untreated cHL patient sample. CD8+ T cell isolation from thawed PBMCs was performed by magnetic negative selection. The repertoire was sequenced with immunoSEQ multiplex PCR; TCRdb's copy has only in-frame clones and lacks some. The sample has more than 7,500 clones, 91% seen once. The TCR originated in a human donor with classical Hodgkin lymphoma. The sequenced sample consisted of CD8+ T cells from blood. The chain recombines TRBV6-5 with TRBJ1-1, with D unresolved. CDR3 nucleotide sequence: TGTGCCAGCAGTTATGCCCGGAACACTGAAGCTTTCTTT. This gives the protein CASSYARNTEAFF.